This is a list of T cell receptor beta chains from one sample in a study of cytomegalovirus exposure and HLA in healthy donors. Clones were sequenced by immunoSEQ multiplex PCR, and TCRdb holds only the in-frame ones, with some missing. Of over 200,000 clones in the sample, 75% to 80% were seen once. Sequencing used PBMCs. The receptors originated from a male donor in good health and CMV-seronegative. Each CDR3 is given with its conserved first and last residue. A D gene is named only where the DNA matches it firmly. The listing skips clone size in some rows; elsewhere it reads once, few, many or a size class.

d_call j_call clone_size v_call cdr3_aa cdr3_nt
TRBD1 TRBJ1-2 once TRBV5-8 CASSLFIGTGDLIF TGTGCCAGCAGCTTGTTTATCGGGACAGGGGACCTAATATTC
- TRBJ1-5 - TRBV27 CASSSTGANQPQHF TGTGCCAGCAGTTCGACAGGAGCCAATCAGCCCCAGCATTTT
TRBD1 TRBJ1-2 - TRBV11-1 CASSPRDRGQTNYGYTF TGTGCCAGCAGCCCCCGGGACAGGGGCCAGACTAACTATGGCTACACCTTC
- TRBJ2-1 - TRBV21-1 CASSKDGVLAGNDNEQFF TGTGCCAGCAGCAAAGATGGGGTACTAGCGGGAAACGACAATGAGCAGTTCTTC
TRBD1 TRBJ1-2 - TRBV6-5 CASSPGQTNNYGYTF TGTGCCAGCAGTCCGGGACAGACAAACAACTATGGCTACACCTTC
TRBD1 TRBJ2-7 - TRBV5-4 CASSLEGQGYEQYF TGTGCCAGCAGCTTGGAAGGACAGGGCTACGAGCAGTACTTC
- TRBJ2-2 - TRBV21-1 CASSKSVRTMSTGELFF TGTGCCAGCAGCAAATCCGTCAGAACAATGTCTACCGGGGAGCTGTTTTTT
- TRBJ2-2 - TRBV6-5 CASSYVLANTGELFF TGTGCCAGCAGTTACGTCTTAGCGAACACCGGGGAGCTGTTTTTT
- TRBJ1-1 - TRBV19 CATRPGNTEAFF TGTGCCACCCGACCGGGGAACACTGAAGCTTTCTTT
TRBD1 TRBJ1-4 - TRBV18 CASSPRQGQANEKLFF TGTGCCAGCTCACCGAGACAGGGTCAGGCTAATGAAAAACTGTTTTTT
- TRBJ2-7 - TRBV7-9 CASSPGGGGEQYF TGTGCCAGCAGCCCAGGGGGAGGAGGCGAGCAGTACTTC
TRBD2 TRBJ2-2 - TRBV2 CASRAGGRTGELFF TGTGCCAGCAGAGCGGGGGGACGCACCGGGGAGCTGTTTTTT
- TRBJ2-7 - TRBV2 CASTENRDTYSYEQYF TGTGCCAGCACTGAAAACAGGGACACTTACTCCTACGAGCAGTACTTC
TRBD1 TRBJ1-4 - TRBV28 CASSSGTGPNEKLFF TGTGCCAGCAGTTCGGGGACAGGGCCGAATGAAAAACTGTTTTTT
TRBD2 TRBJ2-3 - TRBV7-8 CASSLGLAGASTDTQYF TGTGCCAGCAGCTTGGGACTAGCGGGAGCTAGCACAGATACGCAGTATTTT
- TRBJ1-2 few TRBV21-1 CASSLPGRGRGYTF TGTGCCAGCAGCCTCCCCGGAAGGGGGCGAGGCTACACCTTC
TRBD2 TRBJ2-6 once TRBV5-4 CASSYGLAESGANVLTF TGTGCCAGCAGCTACGGACTAGCGGAATCTGGGGCCAACGTCCTGACTTTC
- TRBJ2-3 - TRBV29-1 CSVVGGFGTDTQYF TGCAGCGTTGTAGGGGGATTCGGCACAGATACGCAGTATTTT
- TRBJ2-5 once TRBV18 CASSPQNPSLSETQYF TGTGCCAGCTCACCGCAAAACCCTAGCCTCTCGGAGACCCAGTACTTC
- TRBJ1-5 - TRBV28 CASSPWGGSGQPQHF TGTGCCAGCAGCCCCTGGGGGGGAAGTGGACAGCCCCAGCATTTT
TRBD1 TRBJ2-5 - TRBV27 CASSFTGGRETQYF TGTGCCAGCAGTTTCACAGGGGGCAGGGAGACCCAGTACTTC
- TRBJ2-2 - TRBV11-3 CASSFRGTGELFF TGTGCCAGCAGCTTTCGAGGGACCGGGGAGCTGTTTTTT
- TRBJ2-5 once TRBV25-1 CASSPGWSGETQYF TGTGCCAGCAGCCCTGGCTGGAGCGGGGAGACCCAGTACTTC
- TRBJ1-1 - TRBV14 CASSPRVAAEAFF TGTGCCAGCAGTCCCAGGGTGGCTGCTGAAGCTTTCTTT
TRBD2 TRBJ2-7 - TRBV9 CASSISGRWVDEQYF TGCGCCAGCAGCATTAGCGGGAGGTGGGTCGACGAGCAGTACTTC
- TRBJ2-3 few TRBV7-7 CASSLDYTDTQYF TGTGCTAGCAGCCTCGACTACACAGATACGCAGTATTTT
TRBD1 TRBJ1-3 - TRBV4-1 CASSFRTGGSSGNTIYF TGCGCCAGCAGCTTTCGGACAGGGGGCAGCTCTGGAAACACCATATATTTT
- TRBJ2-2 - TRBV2 CASRIDKNTGELFF TGTGCCAGCCGCATAGACAAGAACACCGGGGAGCTGTTTTTT
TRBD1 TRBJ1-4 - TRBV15 CATSRDTGTVNEKLFF TGTGCCACCAGCAGAGATACCGGGACAGTGAATGAAAAACTGTTTTTT
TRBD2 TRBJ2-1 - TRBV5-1 CASSSETSGYNEQFF TGCGCCAGCAGCTCGGAGACTAGCGGGTACAATGAGCAGTTCTTC
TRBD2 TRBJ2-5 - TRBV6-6 CASSYSRWGGQETQYF TGTGCCAGCAGTTACTCGAGGTGGGGGGGCCAAGAGACCCAGTACTTC
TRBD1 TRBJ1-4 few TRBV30 CAWSPGQLHATNEKLFF TGTGCCTGGAGTCCGGGACAGCTACATGCAACTAATGAAAAACTGTTTTTT
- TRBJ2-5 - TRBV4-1 CASSLVVAETQYF TGCGCCAGCAGCCTCGTCGTGGCAGAGACCCAGTACTTC
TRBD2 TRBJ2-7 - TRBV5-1 CASSLGGTSGGYEQYF TGCGCCAGCAGCTTAGGGGGGACTAGCGGGGGCTACGAGCAGTACTTC
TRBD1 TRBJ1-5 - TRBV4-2 CASSQEPGQGNNQPQHF TGTGCCAGCAGCCAAGAACCGGGACAGGGAAACAATCAGCCCCAGCATTTT
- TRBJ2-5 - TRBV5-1 CASSFGTPQETQYF TGCGCCAGCAGCTTCGGGACACCACAAGAGACCCAGTACTTC
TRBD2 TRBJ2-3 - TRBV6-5 CATWTRTDTQYF TGTGCCACCTGGACTAGGACAGATACGCAGTATTTT
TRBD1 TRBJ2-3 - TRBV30 CAWGTGGGNTQYF TGTGCCTGGGGGACAGGGGGTGGGAATACGCAGTATTTT
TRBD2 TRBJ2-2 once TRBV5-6 CASSLYWSSGREDTGELFF TGTGCCAGCAGCTTGTACTGGTCTAGCGGGAGGGAGGACACCGGGGAGCTGTTTTTT
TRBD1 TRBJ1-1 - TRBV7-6 CASSPVTGAEAFF TGTGCCAGCAGCCCGGTGACAGGGGCTGAAGCTTTCTTT
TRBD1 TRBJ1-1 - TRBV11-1 CASSPSLRQGEAFF TGTGCCAGCAGCCCATCACTACGACAGGGTGAAGCTTTCTTT
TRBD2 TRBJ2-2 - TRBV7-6 CASSPGTRTGELFF TGTGCCAGCAGCCCCGGGACTAGGACCGGGGAGCTGTTTTTT
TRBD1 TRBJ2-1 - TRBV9 CASREGTGGRNEQFF TGTGCCAGCAGGGAAGGGACAGGGGGGAGGAATGAGCAGTTCTTC
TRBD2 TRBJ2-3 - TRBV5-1 CASSLGTTLDTQYF TGCGCCAGCAGCTTAGGGACTACCTTGGATACGCAGTATTTT
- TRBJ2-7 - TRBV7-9 CASSFIGGREQYF TGTGCCAGCAGCTTTATCGGGGGGCGGGAGCAGTACTTC
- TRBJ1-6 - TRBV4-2 CASSQGRETAPLHF TGTGCCAGCAGCCAAGGGAGGGAAACGGCACCCCTCCACTTT
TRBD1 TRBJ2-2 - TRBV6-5 CASSSRQGAWSGELFF TGTGCCAGCAGTTCGCGACAGGGGGCGTGGTCCGGGGAGCTGTTTTTT
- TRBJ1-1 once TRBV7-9 CASSLSHLKTGNTEAFF TGTGCCAGCAGCTTATCGCACCTCAAAACGGGGAACACTGAAGCTTTCTTT